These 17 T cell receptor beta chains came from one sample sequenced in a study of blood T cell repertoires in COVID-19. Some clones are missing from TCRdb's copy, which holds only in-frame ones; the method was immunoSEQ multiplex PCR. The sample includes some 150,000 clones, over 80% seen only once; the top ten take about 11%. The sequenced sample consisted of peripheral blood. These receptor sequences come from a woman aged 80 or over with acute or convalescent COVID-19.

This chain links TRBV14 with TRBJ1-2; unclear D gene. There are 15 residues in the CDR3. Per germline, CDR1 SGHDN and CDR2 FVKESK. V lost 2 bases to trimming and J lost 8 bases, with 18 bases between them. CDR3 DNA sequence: TGTGCCAGCAGCCAAAGCCCTCTCATCCCCTCAGGCTACACCTTC. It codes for CASSQSPLIPSGYTF.

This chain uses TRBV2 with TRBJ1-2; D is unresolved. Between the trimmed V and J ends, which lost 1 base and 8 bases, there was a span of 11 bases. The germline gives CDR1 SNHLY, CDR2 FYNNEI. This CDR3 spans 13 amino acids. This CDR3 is CASSEDRVGGYTF. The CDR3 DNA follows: TGTGCCAGCAGTGAAGACCGGGTTGGGGGCTACACCTTC.

The CDR3 DNA is TGCGCCAGCAGCCTATACCTAGCGGGGGGGACAGATACGCAGTATTTT. It is translated as CASSLYLAGGTDTQYF. The chain is built from TRBV5-1 and TRBJ2-3; 12 bases are shared with TRBD2. CDR3 length: 16 residues. The V segment lost 4 bases and the J segment 3 bases; nucleotides outside the gene matches: 6. Germline CDR1 and CDR2: SGHRS and YFSETQ.

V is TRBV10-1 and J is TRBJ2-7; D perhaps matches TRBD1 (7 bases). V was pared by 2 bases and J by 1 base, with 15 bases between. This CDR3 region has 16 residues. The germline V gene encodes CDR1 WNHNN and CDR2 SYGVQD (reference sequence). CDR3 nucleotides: TGCGCCAGCAGTGAGAGGGTCGGGGGACAGTCCTACGAGCAGTACTTC. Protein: CASSERVGGQSYEQYF.

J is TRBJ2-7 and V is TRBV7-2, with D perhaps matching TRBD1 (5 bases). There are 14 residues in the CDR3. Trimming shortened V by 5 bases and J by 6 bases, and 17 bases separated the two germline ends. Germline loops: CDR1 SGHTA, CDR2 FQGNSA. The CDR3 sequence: CASSGRQSAAEQYF. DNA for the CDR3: TGTGCCAGCAGCGGACGACAGTCCGCCGCCGAGCAGTACTTC.

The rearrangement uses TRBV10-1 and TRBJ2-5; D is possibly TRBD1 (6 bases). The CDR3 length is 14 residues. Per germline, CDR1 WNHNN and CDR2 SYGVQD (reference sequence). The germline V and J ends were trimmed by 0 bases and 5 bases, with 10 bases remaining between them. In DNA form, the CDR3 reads TGCGCCAGCAGTGAGTCGGGGACACAGGAGACCCAGTACTTC. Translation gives CASSESGTQETQYF.

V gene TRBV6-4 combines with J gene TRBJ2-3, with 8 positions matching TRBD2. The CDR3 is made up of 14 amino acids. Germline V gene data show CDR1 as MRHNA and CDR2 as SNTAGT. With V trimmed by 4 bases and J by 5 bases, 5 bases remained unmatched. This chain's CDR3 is CASSVAGGGDTQYF. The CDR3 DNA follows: TGTGCCAGCAGTGTGGCGGGGGGAGGAGATACGCAGTATTTT.

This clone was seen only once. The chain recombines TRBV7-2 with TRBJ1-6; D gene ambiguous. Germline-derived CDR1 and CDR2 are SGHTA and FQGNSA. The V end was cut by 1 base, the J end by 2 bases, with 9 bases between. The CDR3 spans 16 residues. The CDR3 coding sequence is TGTGCCAGCAGCTTAGTCGCAGGAACCTATAATTCACCCCTCCACTTT. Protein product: CASSLVAGTYNSPLHF.

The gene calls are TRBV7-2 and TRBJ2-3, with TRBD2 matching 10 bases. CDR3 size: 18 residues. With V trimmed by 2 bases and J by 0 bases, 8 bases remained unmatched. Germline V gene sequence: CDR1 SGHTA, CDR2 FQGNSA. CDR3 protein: CASSLMLAGGLSTDTQYF. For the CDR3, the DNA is TGTGCCAGCAGCTTAATGTTAGCGGGGGGACTTAGCACAGATACGCAGTATTTT.

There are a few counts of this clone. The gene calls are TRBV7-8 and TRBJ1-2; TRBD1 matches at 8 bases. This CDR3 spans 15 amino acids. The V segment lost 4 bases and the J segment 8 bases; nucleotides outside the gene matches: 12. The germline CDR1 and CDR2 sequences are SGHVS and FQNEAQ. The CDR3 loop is CASSSGRQGSQGYTF. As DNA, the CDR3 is TGTGCCAGCAGCTCCGGCCGACAGGGGAGTCAGGGCTACACCTTC. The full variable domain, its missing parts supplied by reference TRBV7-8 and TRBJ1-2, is GAGVSQSPRYKVAKRGQDVALRCDPISGHVSLFWYQQALGQGPEFLTYFQNEAQLDKSGLPSDRFFAERPEGSVSTLKIQRTQQEDSAVYLCASSSGRQGSQGYTFGSGTRLTVV.

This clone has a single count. The DNA for the CDR3 is TGTGCCTGGAGCCCCGGCCCGGGAAAAAGGCAGCCCCAGCATTTT. As protein: CAWSPGPGKRQPQHF. V is TRBV30 and J is TRBJ1-5; no firm D call. V was trimmed by 3 bases and J by 7 bases, leaving 19 bases between them. Germline CDR1 and CDR2: GTSNPN and SVGIG (reference sequence). CDR3 length equals 15 residues.

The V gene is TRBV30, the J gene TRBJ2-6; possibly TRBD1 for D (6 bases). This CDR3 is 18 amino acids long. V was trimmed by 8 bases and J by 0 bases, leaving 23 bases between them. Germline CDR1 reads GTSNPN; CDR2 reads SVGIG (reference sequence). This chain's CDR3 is CAGGIIDRRTSGANVLTF. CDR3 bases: TGTGCCGGAGGTATTATCGACAGGAGAACCTCTGGGGCCAACGTCCTGACTTTC.

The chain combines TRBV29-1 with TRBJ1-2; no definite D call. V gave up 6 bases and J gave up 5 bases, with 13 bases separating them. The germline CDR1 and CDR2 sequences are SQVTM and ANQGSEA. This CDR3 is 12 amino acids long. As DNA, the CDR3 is TGCAGCGTCGAACATGGAGGTTATGGCTACACCTTC. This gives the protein CSVEHGGYGYTF.

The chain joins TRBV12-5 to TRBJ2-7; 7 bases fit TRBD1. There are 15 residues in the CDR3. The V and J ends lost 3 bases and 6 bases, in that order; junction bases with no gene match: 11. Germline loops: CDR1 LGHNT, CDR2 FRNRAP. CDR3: CASGFLDREIGEQYF. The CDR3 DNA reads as TGTGCTAGTGGTTTCCTAGACAGGGAGATTGGCGAGCAGTACTTC.

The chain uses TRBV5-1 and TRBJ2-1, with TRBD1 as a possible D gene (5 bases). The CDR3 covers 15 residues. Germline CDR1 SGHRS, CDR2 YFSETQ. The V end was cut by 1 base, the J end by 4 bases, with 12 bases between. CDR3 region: CASSLNGHTYNEQFF. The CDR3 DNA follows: TGCGCCAGCAGCTTGAACGGACACACTTACAATGAGCAGTTCTTC.

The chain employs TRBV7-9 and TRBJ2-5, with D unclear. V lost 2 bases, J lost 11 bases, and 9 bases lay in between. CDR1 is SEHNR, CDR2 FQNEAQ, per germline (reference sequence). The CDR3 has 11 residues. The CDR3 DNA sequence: TGTGCCAGCAGCTTAATGCAGTCTCAGTACTTC. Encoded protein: CASSLMQSQYF.

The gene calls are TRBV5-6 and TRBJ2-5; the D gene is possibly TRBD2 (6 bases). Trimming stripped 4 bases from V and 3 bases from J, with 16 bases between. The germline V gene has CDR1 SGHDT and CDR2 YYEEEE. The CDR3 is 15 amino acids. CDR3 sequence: CASSGSPGVEETQYF. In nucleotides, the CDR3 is TGTGCCAGCAGCGGGAGCCCGGGGGTCGAAGAGACCCAGTACTTC.